A selection of T cell receptor beta chains follows, all from one sample in a study of blood T cell repertoires in COVID-19. Sequencing was performed with immunoSEQ multiplex PCR; in TCRdb, only in-frame clones are kept and a portion is missing. The sample has approximately 380,000 clones, just over 90% seen once; the top ten hold 0.7% to 0.95%. Sequencing was performed on PBMCs or T cells enriched from blood (not recorded which). The receptors originated from a woman aged 40 to 49 who had been exposed to COVID-19. CDR3s include the opening cysteine and the closing phenylalanine or tryptophan. The D gene is left open where the match is weak. Only part of the rows carry a size: once, few, many, or a class if the clone is expanded.

D gene,clone size,V gene,J gene,CDR3 DNA,CDR3 protein
.,.,TRBV18,TRBJ1-2,TGTGCCAGCTCACCACAGTCCCTTGCCAGGGAGGATGGCTACACCTTC,CASSPQSLAREDGYTF
.,once,TRBV4-1,TRBJ1-2,TGCGCCAGCAGCCTACGGGACAAGATATGGGATGGCTACACCTTC,CASSLRDKIWDGYTF
TRBD1,.,TRBV12-5,TRBJ1-5,TGTGCTAGTGGTTCAGCCCGGAAGGACAGGGCGGAGGTGGGCAATCAGCCCCAGCATTTT,CASGSARKDRAEVGNQPQHF
TRBD1,.,TRBV2,TRBJ2-1,TGTGCCAGTTCGACACAGGGGAATGAGCAGTTCTTC,CASSTQGNEQFF
.,.,TRBV7-3,TRBJ2-3,TGTGCCAGCAGCTTCGTAAGCACAGATACGCAGTATTTT,CASSFVSTDTQYF
TRBD2,.,TRBV10-3,TRBJ2-1,TGTGCCATCAGTGAGTCTAGCGGGCACCCTTACAATGAGCAGTTCTTC,CAISESSGHPYNEQFF
.,.,TRBV7-3,TRBJ2-4,TGTGCCACCTTTATAATCGGGGGAGACAGAGTAGTCAAAAACATTCAGTACTTC,CATFIIGGDRVVKNIQYF
.,.,TRBV5-5,TRBJ1-5,TGTGCCAGCAGCTGGAGGACAGATAGCAATCAGCCCCAGCATTTT,CASSWRTDSNQPQHF
.,.,TRBV5-4,TRBJ2-7,TGTGCCAGCAGCTTGGTCCCAGGCATCGAGCAGTACTTC,CASSLVPGIEQYF
TRBD1,.,TRBV15,TRBJ1-4,TGTGCCACCAGCACCGGGACAGGGGGCAAAAAACTGTTTTTT,CATSTGTGGKKLFF
.,.,TRBV10-3,TRBJ1-2,TGTGCCATCGGGGGGGAGGGTACGGGAGAGTATGGCTACACCTTC,CAIGGEGTGEYGYTF
TRBD1,.,TRBV6-5,TRBJ1-2,TGTGCCAGCAGTTACACAGGGGACTATGGCTACACCTTC,CASSYTGDYGYTF
.,.,TRBV24-1,TRBJ1-1,TGTGCCACCAGTGACGGACAGGAAGCTTTCTTT,CATSDGQEAFF
.,.,TRBV19,TRBJ2-5,TGTGCCAGTTCAGCGGGAAACAGGCAGGGGAGAGAGACCCAGTACTTC,CASSAGNRQGRETQYF
.,.,TRBV19,TRBJ1-5,TGTGCCAGTACCTCAGCAGGGTCTAGCAATCAGCCCCAGCATTTT,CASTSAGSSNQPQHF
.,.,TRBV6-5,TRBJ1-6,TGTGCCAGCAGTTACGGCGGGCCCAATTCACCCCTCCACTTT,CASSYGGPNSPLHF
.,.,TRBV30,TRBJ1-3,TGTGCCTGGAGGGGACATCAATCTGGAAACACCATATATTTT,CAWRGHQSGNTIYF
.,.,TRBV6-5,TRBJ1-1,TGTGCCAGTAGGAGGGAAGAAGGAGACACTGAAGCTTTCTTT,CASRREEGDTEAFF
TRBD2,.,TRBV7-9,TRBJ2-1,TGTGCCAGCAGCTTAGGTTCCGGGACTAGCGGGAGAAATGAGCAGTTCTTC,CASSLGSGTSGRNEQFF
.,.,TRBV11-3,TRBJ1-1,TGTGCCAGCAGCCCGGGGAGGTTAGAAGCTTTCTTT,CASSPGRLEAFF
.,.,TRBV9,TRBJ1-1,TGTGCCAGCAGCGTAGAAGGGCGGACTCAAGCTTTCTTT,CASSVEGRTQAFF
.,.,TRBV27,TRBJ1-4,TGTGCCAGCAGACTTTCAGGTGCAACTAATGAAAAACTGTTTTTT,CASRLSGATNEKLFF
.,few,TRBV7-2,TRBJ1-5,TGTGCCAGCAGCTTCAGGGTCTATCAGCCCCAGCATTTT,CASSFRVYQPQHF
.,.,TRBV20-1,TRBJ1-2,TGCAGTGCTAGTCGCCCGGATGGCTACACCTTC,CSASRPDGYTF
TRBD2,.,TRBV2,TRBJ2-1,TGTGCCAGCAGTGAAGCGGGGTCAGGGAGGGATGAGCAGTTCTTC,CASSEAGSGRDEQFF
TRBD1,once,TRBV19,TRBJ1-5,TGTGCCAGTTCGTCGGGACAGGTCTATCAGCCCCAGCATTTT,CASSSGQVYQPQHF
TRBD1,once,TRBV11-2,TRBJ1-6,TGTGCCAGCAGCTTTGGCCGACAGGGGAATAATTCACCCCTCCACTTT,CASSFGRQGNNSPLHF
TRBD1,.,TRBV2,TRBJ1-2,TGTGCCAGCAGCCTTACAGGGGGCAATTCCTATGGCTACACCTTC,CASSLTGGNSYGYTF
TRBD2,.,TRBV19,TRBJ2-3,TGTGCCAGTAGTAGGGGGAATAGCGGGGTACTCACAGATACGCAGTATTTT,CASSRGNSGVLTDTQYF